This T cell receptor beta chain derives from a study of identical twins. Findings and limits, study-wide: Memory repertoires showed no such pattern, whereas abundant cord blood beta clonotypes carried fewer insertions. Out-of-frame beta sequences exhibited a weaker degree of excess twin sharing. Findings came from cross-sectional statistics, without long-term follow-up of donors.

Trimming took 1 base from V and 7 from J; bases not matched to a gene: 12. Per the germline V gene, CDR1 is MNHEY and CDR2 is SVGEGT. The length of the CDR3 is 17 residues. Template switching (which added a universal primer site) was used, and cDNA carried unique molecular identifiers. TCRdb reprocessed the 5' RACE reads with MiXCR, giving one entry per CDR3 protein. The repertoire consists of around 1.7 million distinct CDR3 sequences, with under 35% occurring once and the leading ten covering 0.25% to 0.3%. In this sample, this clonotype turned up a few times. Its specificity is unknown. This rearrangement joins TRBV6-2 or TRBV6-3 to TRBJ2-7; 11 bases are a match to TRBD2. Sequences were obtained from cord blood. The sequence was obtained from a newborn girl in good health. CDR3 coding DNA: TGTGCCAGCAGTTACTGGACTACTAGCGGGAGCTACAATGAGCAGTACTTC. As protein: CASSYWTTSGSYNEQYF.